This T cell receptor (beta chain) was retrieved from a study of blood T cells in healthy people across ages. Study-level findings and limits: A roughly linear age-dependent decrease characterized TCR beta diversity per million T cells.

A word on this clonotype: Antigen: not known.

Germline V lookup: CDR1 SGDLS, CDR2 YYNGEE. Trimming cost V 0 bases and J 7 bases, with 14 bases left between them. The CDR3 has 15 amino acids. PCR was performed a second time for roughly 7 to 11 cycles using a sample-barcoded 5' primer and a J-beta primer mix. Paired-end reads containing CDR3 totaled no fewer than 3 million for each sample. TCRdb itself ran the 5' RACE reads through MiXCR, one entry per CDR3 protein. The sample lists over 450,000 distinct CDR3 sequences; under 30% were seen once. These same data were also listed under a study on T cells of mothers and their children. According to that study: Each 15 ul cDNA reaction used 1.5 ug RNA; all RNA was used. It was observed that no persistent microchimeric T cell clones could be detected.

The sample taken for sequencing was blood. The receptor was derived from a boy between 10 and 17 years old in good health. The chain links TRBV9 to TRBJ1-5; D is unclear. The CDR3 here is CASSVEGIPGQPQHF. The CDR3 DNA reads TGTGCCAGCAGCGTAGAGGGTATTCCCGGGCAGCCCCAGCATTTT.